This TCR beta chain originates from a study of OX40 agonist ivuxolimab in advanced cancers. As for the study in general: Dosing consisted of intravenous ivuxolimab at 0.01 to 10 mg/kg every 2 weeks. Partial responses were observed in three patients, of whom one had hepatocellular carcinoma and two had cutaneous melanoma.

At cycle 4 day 1, cycle 7 day 1, and baseline, blood was sampled. About this clone: Its specificity is unknown.

The data were produced by immunoSEQ multiplex PCR, yet TCRdb's version contains in-frame clones alone and is incomplete. The sample lists tens of thousands of clones; approximately 94% were seen once. Findings and limits, study-wide: Among the least clonally expanded were partial responders at 0.1-3.0 mg/kg.

Trimming cost V 1 base and J 2 bases, with 10 bases left between them. CDR1 is PRHDT, CDR2 FYEKMQ, per germline (reference sequence). The CDR3 is 15 amino acids. The sequences come from CD4+ or CD8+ T cells sorted from blood, collected in a trial of the OX40 agonist ivuxolimab. This chain uses TRBV13 with TRBJ2-3; perhaps TRBD1 as D (5 bases). The sequence was obtained from an adult with an advanced solid tumor such as melanoma, head and neck, liver or kidney cancer. CDR3 in DNA: TGTGCCAGCAGCTTAGCAGGGTGGGACACAGATACGCAGTATTTT. Amino acids: CASSLAGWDTDTQYF. The full variable domain, in which reference TRBV13 and TRBJ2-3 provide the parts outside the CDR3, is AAGVIQSPRHLIKEKRETATLKCYPIPRHDTVYWYQQGPGQDPQFLISFYEKMQSDKGSIPDRFSAQQFSDYHSELNMSSLELGDSALYFCASSLAGWDTDTQYFGPGTRLTVL.